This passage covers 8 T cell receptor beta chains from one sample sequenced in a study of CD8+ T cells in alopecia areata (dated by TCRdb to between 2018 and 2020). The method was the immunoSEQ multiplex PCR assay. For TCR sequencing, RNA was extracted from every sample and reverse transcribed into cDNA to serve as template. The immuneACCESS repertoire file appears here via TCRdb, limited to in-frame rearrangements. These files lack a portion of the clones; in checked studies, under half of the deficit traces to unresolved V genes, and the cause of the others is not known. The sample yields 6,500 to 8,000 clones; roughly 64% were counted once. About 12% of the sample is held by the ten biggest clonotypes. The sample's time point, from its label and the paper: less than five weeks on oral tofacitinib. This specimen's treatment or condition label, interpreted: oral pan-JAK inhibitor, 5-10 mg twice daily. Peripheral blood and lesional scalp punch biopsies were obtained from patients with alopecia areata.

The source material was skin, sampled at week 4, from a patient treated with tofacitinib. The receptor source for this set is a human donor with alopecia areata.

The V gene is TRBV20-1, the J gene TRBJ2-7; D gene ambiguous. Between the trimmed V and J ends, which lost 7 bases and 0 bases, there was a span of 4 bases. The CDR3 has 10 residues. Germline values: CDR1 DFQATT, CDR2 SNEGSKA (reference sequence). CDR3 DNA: TGCAGTGTAGCCTCCTACGAGCAGTACTTC. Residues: CSVASYEQYF.

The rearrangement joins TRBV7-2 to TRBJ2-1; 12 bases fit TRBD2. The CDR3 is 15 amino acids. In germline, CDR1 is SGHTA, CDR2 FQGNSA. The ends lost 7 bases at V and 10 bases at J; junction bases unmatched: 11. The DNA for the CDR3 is TGTGCCAGCACCTCTAGCGGGGGGGCCCTCGAGGAGCAGTTCTTC. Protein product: CASTSSGGALEEQFF.

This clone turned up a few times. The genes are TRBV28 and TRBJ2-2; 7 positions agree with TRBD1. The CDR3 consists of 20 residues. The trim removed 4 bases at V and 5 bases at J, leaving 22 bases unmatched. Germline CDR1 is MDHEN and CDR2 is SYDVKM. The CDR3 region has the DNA TGTGCCAGCAGTTCCTATCTAACCAAAACGGGACAGTGGGGAACCGGGGAGCTGTTTTTT. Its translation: CASSSYLTKTGQWGTGELFF.

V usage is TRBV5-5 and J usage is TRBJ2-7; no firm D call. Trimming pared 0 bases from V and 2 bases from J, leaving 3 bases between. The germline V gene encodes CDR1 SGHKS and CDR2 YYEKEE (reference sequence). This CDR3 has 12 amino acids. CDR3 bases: TGTGCCAGCAGCTTGGCAACCTACGAGCAGTACTTC. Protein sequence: CASSLATYEQYF.

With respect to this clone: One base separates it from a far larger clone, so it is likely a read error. DNA for the CDR3: TGTGCCAGCAGCCAAGTGGATAGCGGGGGTCAGGAGTATTTT. Amino acid sequence: CASSQVDSGGQEYF. This sequence joins TRBV4-2 and TRBJ2-3, with 9 bases matching TRBD2. This CDR3 region has 14 residues. The V and J ends lost 1 base and 13 bases, in that order; junction bases with no gene match: 9. Per the germline V gene, CDR1 is LGHNA and CDR2 is YNFKEQ.

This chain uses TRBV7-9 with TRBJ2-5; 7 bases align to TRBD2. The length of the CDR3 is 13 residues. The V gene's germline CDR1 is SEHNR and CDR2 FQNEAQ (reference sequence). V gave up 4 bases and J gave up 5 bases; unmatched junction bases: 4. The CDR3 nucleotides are TGTGCCAGCAGCTATCCCGGGGGGGAGACCCAGTACTTC. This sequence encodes CASSYPGGETQYF.

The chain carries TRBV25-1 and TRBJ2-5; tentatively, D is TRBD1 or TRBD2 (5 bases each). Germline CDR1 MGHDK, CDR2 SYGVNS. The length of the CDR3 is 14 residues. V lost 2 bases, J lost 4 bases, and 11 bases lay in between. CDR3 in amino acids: CASSEEGPVETQYF. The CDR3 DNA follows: TGTGCCAGCAGTGAAGAGGGGCCGGTAGAGACCCAGTACTTC.

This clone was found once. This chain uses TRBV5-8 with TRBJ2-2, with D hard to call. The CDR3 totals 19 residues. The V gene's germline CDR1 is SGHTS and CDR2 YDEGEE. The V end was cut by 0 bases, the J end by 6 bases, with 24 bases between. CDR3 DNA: TGTGCCAGCAGCTTGGTATGGTATGGCTTTTGGTGGAAGTCCGGGGAGCTGTTTTTT. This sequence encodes CASSLVWYGFWWKSGELFF.